These 32 T cell receptor beta chains were all obtained from the same sample, sequenced in a study of T-cell reconstitution after alpha-beta-depleted transplantation in children. Unique molecular identifiers were built into the TCRbeta library. TCRdb reprocessed the PCR reads with MiXCR, giving one entry per CDR3 protein. The profile shows some 500,000 distinct CDR3 sequences, 30% to 35% of them singletons. Sequencing used PBMCs from the stem cell graft donor, obtained from the stem cell graft. All receptors derive from a human donor who donated a stem cell graft to a child with aplastic anemia.

The rearrangement links TRBV18 to TRBJ2-2; D ambiguous. V gave up 6 bases and J gave up 1 base, with 12 bases separating them. Germline loops: CDR1 KGHSH, CDR2 LQKENI. The length of the CDR3 is 15 residues. This chain's CDR3 is CASSAVAENTGELFF. As DNA, the CDR3 is TGTGCCAGCTCGGCTGTAGCAGAGAACACCGGGGAGCTGTTTTTT.

The V and J genes are TRBV12-3 or TRBV12-4 and TRBJ2-3; 13 bases line up with TRBD2. The CDR3 is 16 residues long. The ends lost 5 bases at V and 6 bases at J; junction bases unmatched: 8. Here the CDR3 DNA reads TGTGCCAGCAGTACACTAGCGGGAGGGCTGGTGGATACGCAGTATTTT. This encodes CASSTLAGGLVDTQYF.

The sample holds many counts of this clonotype. J is TRBJ1-5 and V is TRBV20-1; tentatively, D is TRBD1 (6 bases). The V end was cut by 2 bases, the J end by 3 bases, with 8 bases between. This CDR3 region has 13 residues. CDR1 is DFQATT, CDR2 SNEGSKA, per germline (reference sequence). The CDR3 DNA follows: TGCAGTGCTAGATCGGGGGCCAATCAGCCCCAGCATTTT. It codes for CSARSGANQPQHF.

This clonotype turned up a few times. The chain employs TRBV11-2 and TRBJ2-7; 10 bases map to TRBD1. Germline CDR1 reads SGHAT; CDR2 reads FQNNGV. The CDR3 is 15 amino acids. Trimming removed 5 bases from V and 3 bases from J; junction bases left unmatched: 7. As DNA, the CDR3 is TGTGCCAGCAGCCGAACCGGGACAGGGGTCTACGAGCAGTACGTC. The encoded protein is CASSRTGTGVYEQYV.

This clonotype has more than one count but fewer than ten. This chain links TRBV6-1 with TRBJ2-3, with a weak D call TRBD2 (5 bases). Deletions cut 6 bases from V and 5 bases from J, with 18 bases between. The CDR3 runs 15 residues. CDR1 and CDR2 (germline): MNHNS, SASEGT. Here the CDR3 reads CASSRGSYLGDTQYF. CDR3 DNA: TGTGCCAGCAGCCGCGGGTCCTACCTCGGAGATACGCAGTATTTT.

The chain is built from TRBV12-3 or TRBV12-4 and TRBJ1-5; D is undetermined. There are 16 residues in the CDR3. Between the trimmed V and J ends, which lost 5 bases and 4 bases, there was a span of 18 bases. The CDR3 nucleotides read TGTGCCAGCAGTCCACGCCGCGGTTCGGGAAATCAGCCCCAGCATTTT. It encodes CASSPRRGSGNQPQHF.

The CDR3 loop is CASTGRGKDTEAFF. The CDR3 coding sequence is TGTGCCAGTACTGGGAGAGGGAAGGACACTGAAGCTTTCTTT. The chain uses TRBV19 and TRBJ1-1; D is unresolved. The V end lost 7 bases, the J end lost 3 bases, and 15 bases lay between the germline ends. The CDR3 length is 14 residues. In germline, CDR1 is LNHDA, CDR2 SQIVND (reference sequence).

The sample holds a few counts of this clonotype. The chain recombines TRBV12-3 or TRBV12-4 with TRBJ2-7; D assignment may be TRBD1 or TRBD2 (6 bases each). V lost 0 bases and J 5 bases, leaving 11 bases between the germline ends. The CDR3 is made up of 14 amino acids. The CDR3 coding sequence is TGTGCCAGCAGTTTAGCGCAGGGGAGGAACGAGCAGTACTTC. Translating it yields CASSLAQGRNEQYF.

This chain joins TRBV5-1 and TRBJ2-1; 12 bases match TRBD2. CDR3 size: 17 residues. The germline V gene encodes CDR1 SGHRS and CDR2 YFSETQ. The junction had 10 bases not matched to a gene; V was cut back by 0 bases and J by 9 bases. The CDR3 is CASSLASASGRDIEQFF. The CDR3 DNA is TGCGCCAGCAGCTTGGCCTCGGCTAGCGGGAGGGACATTGAGCAGTTCTTC.

This clonotype has more than one count but fewer than ten. The chain uses TRBV13 and TRBJ1-2; D gene ambiguous. V was cut by 4 bases and J by 1 base, with 13 bases left in between. The CDR3 loop spans 15 amino acids. Germline values: CDR1 PRHDT, CDR2 FYEKMQ (reference sequence). CDR3 sequence reads: CASSSPGQDNYGYTF. For the CDR3, the DNA is TGTGCCAGCAGCTCGCCGGGTCAGGATAACTATGGCTACACCTTC.

This clonotype came up a few times. The CDR3 region is CASSYSVASPTYEQYF. The CDR3 coding sequence is TGTGCCAGCAGTTACTCGGTGGCTAGCCCTACCTACGAGCAGTACTTC. The gene calls are TRBV6-5 and TRBJ2-7; D is possibly TRBD2 (5 bases). The CDR3 length is 16 residues. Per germline, CDR1 MNHEY and CDR2 SVGAGI. Trimming shortened V by 0 bases and J by 2 bases, and 14 bases separated the two germline ends.

The V and J genes are TRBV29-1 and TRBJ1-2; 8 bases map to TRBD1. There are 13 residues in the CDR3. The germline gives CDR1 SQVTM, CDR2 ANQGSEA. Germline trimming cut 5 bases from V and 2 bases from J; bases unmatched to any gene: 4. This chain's CDR3 is CSVWTGLNYGYTF. As DNA, the CDR3 is TGCAGCGTTTGGACAGGGCTAAACTATGGCTACACCTTC.

V gene TRBV7-2 combines with J gene TRBJ2-3; the D gene is possibly TRBD2 (5 bases). The V end was cut by 7 bases, the J end by 1 base, with 6 bases between. The CDR3 extends over 12 amino acids. Germline V CDR1 and CDR2: SGHTA, FQGNSA. The DNA of the CDR3 is TGTGCCAGCAAAGCGGGCACAGATACGCAGTATTTT. Protein sequence: CASKAGTDTQYF. The full variable domain, rest sourced from reference TRBV7-2 and TRBJ2-3, is GAGVSQSPSNKVTEKGKDVELRCDPISGHTALYWYRQSLGQGLEFLIYFQGNSAPDKSGLPSDRFSAERTGGSVSTLTIQRTQQEDSAVYLCASKAGTDTQYFGPGTRLTVL.

The genes are TRBV19 and TRBJ2-7, with 8 bases identical to TRBD1. The germline V gene has CDR1 LNHDA and CDR2 SQIVND (reference sequence). There are 15 residues in the CDR3. V lost 5 bases, J lost 2 bases, and 8 bases stayed unmatched. CDR3 sequence (DNA): TGTGCCAGTAGTTATGGGCAGGGGGCAACCTACGAGCAGTACTTC. Protein: CASSYGQGATYEQYF.

The chain is built from TRBV7-2 and TRBJ1-1; the D is unclear. V was cut by 2 bases and J by 4 bases, with 8 bases left in between. The CDR3 sequence is 13 residues long. The germline gives CDR1 SGHTA, CDR2 FQGNSA. The chain's CDR3 is CASSLKGGTEAFF. Here the CDR3 DNA reads TGTGCCAGCAGCTTAAAGGGCGGCACTGAAGCTTTCTTT.

The CDR3 loop is CASSQTPTGNYGYTF. CDR3 coding DNA: TGCGCCAGCAGCCAGACCCCGACGGGGAACTATGGCTACACCTTC. This chain links TRBV5-1 with TRBJ1-2; no definite D call. V lost 4 bases and J 2 bases, leaving 15 bases between the germline ends. This CDR3 has 15 amino acids. The germline V gene encodes CDR1 SGHRS and CDR2 YFSETQ.

This clonotype was seen once. The CDR3 region is CASASVFSNTEAFF. The DNA for the CDR3 is TGTGCCAGTGCGTCAGTGTTCTCGAACACTGAAGCTTTCTTT. This sequence joins TRBV19 and TRBJ1-1; D not certain. The CDR3 contains 14 residues. Germline V gene sequence: CDR1 LNHDA, CDR2 SQIVND (reference sequence). With 8 bases removed from V and 1 base from J, the gap between germline ends came to 14 bases.

The rearrangement uses TRBV20-1 and TRBJ2-1; 7 bases agree with TRBD2. The CDR3 extends over 16 amino acids. Germline loops: CDR1 DFQATT, CDR2 SNEGSKA (reference sequence). Germline trimming cut 3 bases from V and 4 bases from J; bases unmatched to any gene: 12. DNA of the CDR3: TGCAGTGCTAGCATCCCCCCGGGAGGATCTTACAATGAGCAGTTCTTC. Translating gives CSASIPPGGSYNEQFF.

CDR3 DNA: TGTGCCAGCAGCTTAGTTGGCGGCCATTACAATGAGCAGTTCTTC. It encodes CASSLVGGHYNEQFF. The chain combines TRBV7-2 with TRBJ2-1; unclear D gene. The germline gives CDR1 SGHTA, CDR2 FQGNSA. The CDR3 is 15 residues long. V was shortened by 1 base and J by 4 bases, with 11 bases between the two germline ends.

This clonotype was counted a single time. The rearrangement joins TRBV12-3 or TRBV12-4 to TRBJ2-2; tentatively, D is TRBD1 (6 bases). V shed 8 bases and J shed 6 bases, with 13 bases lying between them. The CDR3 is 13 residues long. The CDR3 here is CASGGAGAGELFF. CDR3 sequence (DNA): TGTGCCAGCGGTGGGGCAGGGGCCGGGGAGCTGTTTTTT.

There are a few counts of this clonotype. The rearrangement joins TRBV20-1 to TRBJ2-7, with D maybe TRBD2 (6 bases). The germline CDR1 and CDR2 sequences are DFQATT and SNEGSKA (reference sequence). The length of the CDR3 is 12 residues. V was clipped by 3 bases and J by 5 bases, with 11 bases between them. CDR3 residues: CSARVSGDEQYV. The DNA of the CDR3 is TGCAGTGCTAGGGTATCGGGGGACGAGCAGTACGTC.

The J gene is TRBJ1-2, the V gene TRBV7-2; 7 nucleotides line up with TRBD1. J was trimmed by 4 bases and V by 4 bases; bases with no gene match: 6. CDR3 length equals 14 residues. CDR1 and CDR2 from the germline V gene are SGHTA and FQGNSA. The CDR3 region is CASSSRGTAYGYTF. CDR3 nucleotide sequence: TGTGCCAGCAGCTCACGAGGGACAGCCTATGGCTACACCTTC.

This clonotype was counted a single time. This sequence joins TRBV7-2 and TRBJ2-1; 8 bases fit TRBD1. The V gene end was trimmed by 7 bases and the J gene end by 6 bases; junction bases not matched to a gene: 5. CDR1 and CDR2 from the germline V gene are SGHTA and FQGNSA. The length of the CDR3 is 13 residues. The CDR3 DNA reads as TGTGCCAGCAAATACGACAGGGGCAATGAGCAGTTCTTC. Encoded protein: CASKYDRGNEQFF.

This clonotype was observed a few times. CDR3 nucleotide sequence: TGTGCAGTCCGGGGGCCCCCGCGGGAGACCCAGTACTTC. This encodes CAVRGPPRETQYF. This chain joins TRBV7-2 and TRBJ2-5; D might be TRBD1 or TRBD2, each matching 6 bases. Germline CDR1 reads SGHTA; CDR2 reads FQGNSA. This CDR3 has 13 amino acids.

This chain connects TRBV20-1 to TRBJ2-5, with 8 positions matching TRBD2. V lost 3 bases and J lost 3; bases outside the gene matches: 9. CDR3 size: 15 residues. Germline V gene lookup returns CDR1 DFQATT and CDR2 SNEGSKA (reference sequence). In nucleotides, the CDR3 is TGCAGTGCTAGGGTCCCAGGTAGCGGGAAAGAGACCCAGTACTTC. This gives the protein CSARVPGSGKETQYF.

The gene calls are TRBV2 and TRBJ1-1, with 9 bases fitting TRBD1. The CDR3 is made up of 14 amino acids. J was trimmed by 4 bases and V by 6 bases; bases with no gene match: 6. Germline CDR1 reads SNHLY; CDR2 reads FYNNEI. This CDR3 is CASRDRGLATEAFF. In DNA, the CDR3 is TGTGCCAGCAGGGACAGGGGCTTGGCCACTGAAGCTTTCTTT.

A single count supports this clonotype. The chain joins TRBV11-2 to TRBJ1-1; no clear D gene. The germline gives CDR1 SGHAT, CDR2 FQNNGV. V dropped 5 bases and J dropped 7 bases, with 14 bases sitting between them. This CDR3 has 13 residues. The chain's CDR3 is CASSVHRGGEAFF. DNA of the CDR3: TGTGCCAGCAGCGTACATCGGGGAGGTGAAGCTTTCTTT.

This clonotype has just a few counts. This chain uses TRBV4-3 with TRBJ2-5; D gene unclear. The V end was cut by 0 bases, the J end by 6 bases, with 14 bases between. This CDR3 contains 15 residues. CDR1 and CDR2 from the germline V gene are LGHNA and YSLEER. The CDR3: CASSQDPPWTKTQYF. For the CDR3, the DNA is TGCGCCAGCAGCCAAGATCCCCCCTGGACCAAGACCCAGTACTTC.

The chain links TRBV28 to TRBJ2-5; possible D gene TRBD2, 6 bases. The V gene's germline CDR1 is MDHEN and CDR2 SYDVKM. V was clipped by 7 bases and J by 7 bases, with 16 bases between them. The CDR3 is 13 residues long. CDR3 region: CASTPTSLRTQYF. The CDR3, as DNA: TGTGCCAGCACCCCGACTAGTCTCAGGACCCAGTACTTC.

The gene calls are TRBV10-3 and TRBJ2-7; a possible D gene is TRBD2 (5 bases). Trimming shortened V by 5 bases and J by 3 bases, and 5 bases separated the two germline ends. CDR1 is ENHRY, CDR2 SYGVKD, per germline. This CDR3 has 11 residues. CDR3 sequence (DNA): TGTGCCATCAGTCGGGACTACGAGCAGTACTTC. Translation gives CAISRDYEQYF.

The chain links TRBV12-3 or TRBV12-4 to TRBJ2-1, with TRBD2 matching 7 bases. The CDR3 is made up of 13 amino acids. Unmatched junction bases numbered 2, after V lost 3 bases and J lost 6 bases. The CDR3 bases are TGTGCCAGCAGTTTGGGACTACGCAATGAGCAGTTCTTC. This gives the protein CASSLGLRNEQFF.

This clonotype has only a few counts. The chain employs TRBV12-3 or TRBV12-4 and TRBJ1-5, with TRBD1 as a possible D gene (6 bases). This CDR3 has 13 amino acids. Deletions cut 6 bases from V and 2 bases from J, with 8 bases between. CDR3 DNA: TGTGCCAGCAGGCGGACAGGCAATCAGCCCCAGCATTTT. It codes for CASRRTGNQPQHF.